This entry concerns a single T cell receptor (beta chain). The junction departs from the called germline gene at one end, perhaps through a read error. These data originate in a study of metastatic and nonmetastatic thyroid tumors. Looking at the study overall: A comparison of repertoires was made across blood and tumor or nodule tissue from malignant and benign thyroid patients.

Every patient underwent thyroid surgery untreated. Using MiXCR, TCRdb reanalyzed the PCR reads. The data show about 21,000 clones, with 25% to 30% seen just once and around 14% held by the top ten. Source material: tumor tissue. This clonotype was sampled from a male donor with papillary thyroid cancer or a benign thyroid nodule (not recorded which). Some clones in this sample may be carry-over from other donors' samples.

CDR3 DNA: TGTGCCAGCAGTATCGGGACTGATTTTTATAATTTACCCCTCCACTTT. Amino acid sequence: CASSIGTDFYNLPLHF. V usage is TRBV6-1 and J usage is TRBJ1-6, with D perhaps TRBD1 (5 bases). Germline loops: CDR1 MNHNS, CDR2 SASEGT. The length of the CDR3 is 16 residues.